The rows below give T cell receptor beta chains drawn from one sample of a study of cytomegalovirus exposure and HLA in healthy donors. The protocol was immunoSEQ multiplex PCR, while the TCRdb copy is restricted to in-frame clones and leaves out a portion. This sample lists tens of thousands of clones; its ten largest clones have 8% to 13%. The sequencing input was PBMCs. All receptors derive from a woman aged 50 to 60 in good health and CMV-seropositive. The CDR3 runs from the conserved cysteine through the conserved F or W. The D gene is left open where the match is weak. Expanded clones are given a class, and other clones once, few, many or no size at all.

>-|-|TRBV18|TRBJ2-3
CASSPGQGGTDTQYF
TGTGCCAGCTCACCAGGTCAGGGGGGAACAGATACGCAGTATTTT
>-|-|TRBV18|TRBJ2-1
CASSPPSPRTNNEQFF
TGTGCCAGCTCACCCCCTTCGCCCCGGACTAACAATGAGCAGTTCTTC
>-|-|TRBV28|TRBJ1-2
CAIYSNYGYTF
TGTGCCATCTACAGTAACTATGGCTACACCTTC
>-|-|TRBV28|TRBJ1-5
CASTEYTGPWNQPQHF
TGTGCCAGCACCGAATACACAGGGCCTTGGAATCAGCCCCAGCATTTT
>-|TRBD2|TRBV5-1|TRBJ2-2
CASSPGTKNTGELFF
TGCGCCAGCAGCCCCGGGACTAAGAACACCGGGGAGCTGTTTTTT
>-|-|TRBV5-1|TRBJ1-2
CASSPETGNYGYTF
TGCGCCAGCAGCCCGGAGACGGGTAACTATGGCTACACCTTC
>-|TRBD2|TRBV5-1|TRBJ2-1
CASRWDYPSNEQFF
TGCGCCAGCAGGTGGGACTACCCCTCAAATGAGCAGTTCTTC
>-|TRBD1|TRBV29-1|TRBJ2-1
CSGVRDRGRSEQFF
TGCAGCGGTGTGCGGGACAGGGGGCGAAGTGAGCAGTTCTTC
>-|TRBD1|TRBV10-2|TRBJ1-2
CASHPGQGAYYGYTF
TGCGCCAGCCACCCGGGACAGGGGGCGTACTATGGCTACACCTTC
>-|TRBD1|TRBV29-1|TRBJ1-1
CSVAGGWETEAFF
TGCAGCGTTGCAGGGGGCTGGGAGACTGAAGCTTTCTTT
>-|TRBD1|TRBV28|TRBJ2-5
CASSQSGTGKETQYF
TGTGCCAGCAGCCAGTCCGGGACAGGGAAAGAGACCCAGTACTTC
>-|TRBD1|TRBV6-1|TRBJ1-1
CASSDRGLTEAFF
TGTGCCAGCAGTGACAGGGGGCTCACTGAAGCTTTCTTT
>-|-|TRBV19|TRBJ1-6
CASSESGIPNSPLHF
TGTGCCAGTAGTGAATCCGGGATCCCCAATTCACCCCTCCACTTT
>-|-|TRBV19|TRBJ2-3
CASRQGGSTDTQYF
TGTGCCAGTAGACAGGGTGGTAGCACAGATACGCAGTATTTT
>-|-|TRBV19|TRBJ2-3
CASREIGRTDTQYF
TGTGCCAGTAGGGAGATTGGAAGGACAGATACGCAGTATTTT
>-|-|TRBV29-1|TRBJ2-1
CSARPGWDEQFF
TGCAGCGCCCGACCAGGGTGGGATGAGCAGTTCTTC
>-|TRBD1|TRBV30|TRBJ1-1
CAWSVGRGLGEAFF
TGTGCCTGGAGTGTAGGCAGGGGGCTTGGTGAAGCTTTCTTT
>-|TRBD2|TRBV9|TRBJ2-7
CASSVEPSGSYEQYF
TGTGCCAGCAGCGTAGAACCTAGCGGGAGTTACGAGCAGTACTTC
>-|-|TRBV5-1|TRBJ1-1
CASSLDAGPGTEAFF
TGCGCCAGCAGCTTGGACGCGGGGCCGGGCACTGAAGCTTTCTTT
>-|-|TRBV19|TRBJ1-4
CASTDPAGVEEKLFF
TGTGCCAGTACCGACCCGGCAGGGGTAGAAGAAAAACTGTTTTTT
>-|TRBD1|TRBV25-1|TRBJ1-2
CASSLTTGGYGYTF
TGTGCCAGCAGTCTCACGACAGGGGGCTATGGCTACACCTTC
>-|-|TRBV5-6|TRBJ2-7
CASSLYGGSSYEQYF
TGTGCCAGCAGCTTGTACGGCGGATCCTCCTACGAGCAGTACTTC
>medium-sized|-|TRBV4-3|TRBJ1-1
CASSQDQDRYTEAFF
TGCGCCAGCAGCCAAGATCAGGACAGATACACTGAAGCTTTCTTT
>-|-|TRBV7-2|TRBJ2-2
CASSFANTGELFF
TGTGCCAGCAGCTTCGCGAACACCGGGGAGCTGTTTTTT
>-|TRBD2|TRBV2|TRBJ2-1
CASSEDGRYNEQFF
TGTGCCAGCAGTGAAGACGGGAGGTACAATGAGCAGTTCTTC
>-|TRBD1|TRBV6-5|TRBJ1-6
CASSLQGPHGSPLHF
TGTGCCAGCAGTCTACAGGGGCCCCACGGTTCACCCCTCCACTTT
>-|TRBD1|TRBV19|TRBJ2-1
CASSGTAVTYNEQFF
TGTGCCAGTTCAGGGACAGCCGTAACCTACAATGAGCAGTTCTTC